A selection of T cell receptor beta chains follows, all from one sample in a study of blood T cell repertoires in COVID-19. The table came from immunoSEQ multiplex PCR; TCRdb's copy has only in-frame clones and leaves some out. The sample carries nearly 300,000 clones, approximately 89% recorded once. Specimen: PBMCs or T cells enriched from blood (not recorded which). The receptors shown here come from a woman between 50 and 59 years old who had been exposed to COVID-19. CDR3s include the opening cysteine and the closing phenylalanine or tryptophan. Each record gives: clone size, J gene, V gene, D gene, CDR3 length, CDR3 DNA, CDR3 protein. The D gene is left open where the match is weak. Size tells how often a clone was seen (once, few, many) or the class of an expanded clone, and some rows leave it out.

clone_size: NA
j_call: TRBJ2-7
v_call: TRBV4-2
d_call: NA
cdr3_length: 14
cdr3_nt: TGTGCCAGCAGCCTTTCGACTGGGTCCTACGAGCAGTACTTC
cdr3_aa: CASSLSTGSYEQYF

clone_size: NA
j_call: TRBJ2-5
v_call: TRBV24-1
d_call: NA
cdr3_length: 15
cdr3_nt: TGTGCCACCAGTGATTTGTCCGGGTTGGGAGAGACCCAGTACTTC
cdr3_aa: CATSDLSGLGETQYF

clone_size: NA
j_call: TRBJ2-1
v_call: TRBV5-1
d_call: NA
cdr3_length: 15
cdr3_nt: TGCGCCAGCAGGCCGCTCGCGCTATCCTACAATGAGCAGTTCTTC
cdr3_aa: CASRPLALSYNEQFF

clone_size: NA
j_call: TRBJ1-1
v_call: TRBV6-5
d_call: NA
cdr3_length: 12
cdr3_nt: TGTGCCAGCTCAGGGGATTTCACTGAAGCTTTCTTT
cdr3_aa: CASSGDFTEAFF

clone_size: NA
j_call: TRBJ2-7
v_call: TRBV5-6
d_call: NA
cdr3_length: 12
cdr3_nt: TGTGCCAGCAGCTTGGCAGGTCGTTACAATGCTTTC
cdr3_aa: CASSLAGRYNAF

clone_size: NA
j_call: TRBJ1-1
v_call: TRBV7-8
d_call: NA
cdr3_length: 17
cdr3_nt: TGTGCCAGCAGCTCCCGAGAGGGGGGGCTACGGGGGACTGAAGCTTTCTTT
cdr3_aa: CASSSREGGLRGTEAFF

clone_size: NA
j_call: TRBJ1-6
v_call: TRBV28
d_call: TRBD1
cdr3_length: 15
cdr3_nt: TGTGCCACCTATCCTCCCGGGACAGGGAACTCACCCCTCCACTTT
cdr3_aa: CATYPPGTGNSPLHF

clone_size: NA
j_call: TRBJ2-3
v_call: TRBV5-4
d_call: TRBD2
cdr3_length: 16
cdr3_nt: TGTGCCAGCAGCCCTGCGGGGGGGCAAAGCACAGATACGCAGTATTTT
cdr3_aa: CASSPAGGQSTDTQYF

clone_size: NA
j_call: TRBJ1-6
v_call: TRBV28
d_call: NA
cdr3_length: 17
cdr3_nt: TGTGCCAGCATTATGAGCAGCGGGGGCTCCTATAATTCACCCCTCCACTTT
cdr3_aa: CASIMSSGGSYNSPLHF

clone_size: NA
j_call: TRBJ2-7
v_call: TRBV29-1
d_call: TRBD1
cdr3_length: 12
cdr3_nt: TGCAGCGTTGGTGACAGGGCCTCCGAGCAGTACTTC
cdr3_aa: CSVGDRASEQYF

clone_size: NA
j_call: TRBJ1-1
v_call: TRBV2
d_call: NA
cdr3_length: 13
cdr3_nt: TGTGCCAGCAACAGTGGAGGGTATACTGAAGCTTTCTTT
cdr3_aa: CASNSGGYTEAFF

clone_size: NA
j_call: TRBJ1-5
v_call: TRBV3-1/TRBV3-2
d_call: NA
cdr3_length: 14
cdr3_nt: TGTGCCAGCAGCCAAGGCAGGGGCAATCAGCCCCAGCATTTT
cdr3_aa: CASSQGRGNQPQHF

clone_size: NA
j_call: TRBJ1-5
v_call: TRBV2
d_call: NA
cdr3_length: 16
cdr3_nt: TGTGCCAGCAGTGAGGTGGGGTTGACAGATTATCAGCCCCAGCATTTT
cdr3_aa: CASSEVGLTDYQPQHF

clone_size: NA
j_call: TRBJ2-5
v_call: TRBV2
d_call: NA
cdr3_length: 12
cdr3_nt: TGTGCCACCCAGGAGACTAGGGAGACCCAGTACTTC
cdr3_aa: CATQETRETQYF

clone_size: NA
j_call: TRBJ1-4
v_call: TRBV18
d_call: NA
cdr3_length: 15
cdr3_nt: TGTGCCAGCTCCTCATGGGGAGCAACTAATGAAAAACTGTTTTTT
cdr3_aa: CASSSWGATNEKLFF

clone_size: NA
j_call: TRBJ1-5
v_call: TRBV20-1
d_call: NA
cdr3_length: 11
cdr3_nt: TGCAGTGCTAGACTTTCAGGGGCCCAGCATTTT
cdr3_aa: CSARLSGAQHF

clone_size: once
j_call: TRBJ1-2
v_call: TRBV19
d_call: NA
cdr3_length: 13
cdr3_nt: TGTGCCAGTAGTACCCGGGGTTGGCATGGCTACACCTTC
cdr3_aa: CASSTRGWHGYTF

clone_size: NA
j_call: TRBJ2-7
v_call: TRBV20-1
d_call: NA
cdr3_length: 10
cdr3_nt: TGCAGTGCTGAGCTCTACGAGCAGTACTTC
cdr3_aa: CSAELYEQYF